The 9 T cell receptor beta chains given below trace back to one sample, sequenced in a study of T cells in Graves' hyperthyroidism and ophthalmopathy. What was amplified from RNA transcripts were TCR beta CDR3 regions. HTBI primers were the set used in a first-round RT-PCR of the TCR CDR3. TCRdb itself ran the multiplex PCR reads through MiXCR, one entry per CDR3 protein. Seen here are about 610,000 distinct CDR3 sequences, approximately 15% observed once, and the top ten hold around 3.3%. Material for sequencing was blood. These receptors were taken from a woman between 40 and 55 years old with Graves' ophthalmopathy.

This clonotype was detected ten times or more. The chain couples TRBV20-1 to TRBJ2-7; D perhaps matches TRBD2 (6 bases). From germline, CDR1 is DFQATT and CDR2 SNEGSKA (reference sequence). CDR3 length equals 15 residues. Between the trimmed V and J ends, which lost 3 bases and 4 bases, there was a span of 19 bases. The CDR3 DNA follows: TGCAGTGCTAGTGAACCCCCGGGGGTGCGGTACGAGCAGTACTTC. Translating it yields CSASEPPGVRYEQYF.

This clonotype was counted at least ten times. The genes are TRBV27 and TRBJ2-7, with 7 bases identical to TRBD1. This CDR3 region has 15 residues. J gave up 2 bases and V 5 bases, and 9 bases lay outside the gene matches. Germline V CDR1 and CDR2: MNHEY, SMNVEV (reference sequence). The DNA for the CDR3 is TGTGCCAGCAGTCTCATCAGGGGGTCCCCCTACGAGCAGTACTTC. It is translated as CASSLIRGSPYEQYF.

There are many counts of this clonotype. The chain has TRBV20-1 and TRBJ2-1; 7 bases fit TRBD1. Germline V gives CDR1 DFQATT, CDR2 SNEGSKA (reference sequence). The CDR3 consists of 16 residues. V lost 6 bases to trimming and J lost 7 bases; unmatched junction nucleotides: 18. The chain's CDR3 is CSAKPLTGWGVNEQFF. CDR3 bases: TGCAGTGCCAAACCCCTGACAGGGTGGGGAGTGAATGAGCAGTTCTTC.

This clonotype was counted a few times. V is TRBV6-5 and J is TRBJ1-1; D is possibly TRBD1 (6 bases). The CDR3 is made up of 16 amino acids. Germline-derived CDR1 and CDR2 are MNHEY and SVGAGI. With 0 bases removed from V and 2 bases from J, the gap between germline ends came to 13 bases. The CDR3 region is CASSYSWGAGNTEAFF. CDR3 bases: TGTGCCAGCAGTTACTCCTGGGGGGCAGGCAACACTGAAGCTTTCTTT.

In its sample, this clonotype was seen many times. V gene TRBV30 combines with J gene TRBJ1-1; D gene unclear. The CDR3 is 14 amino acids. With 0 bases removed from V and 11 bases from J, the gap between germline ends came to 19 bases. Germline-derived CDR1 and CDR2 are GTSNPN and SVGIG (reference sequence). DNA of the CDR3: TGTGCCTGGAGTGTAGAGGCCAGGAAGACTAGGGCTTTCTTT. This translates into CAWSVEARKTRAFF.

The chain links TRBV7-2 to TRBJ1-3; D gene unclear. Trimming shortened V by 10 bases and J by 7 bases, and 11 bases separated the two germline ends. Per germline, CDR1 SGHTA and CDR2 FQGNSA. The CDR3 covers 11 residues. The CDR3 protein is CAISPPNTIYF. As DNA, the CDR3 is TGTGCCATTTCACCCCCCAACACCATATATTTT.

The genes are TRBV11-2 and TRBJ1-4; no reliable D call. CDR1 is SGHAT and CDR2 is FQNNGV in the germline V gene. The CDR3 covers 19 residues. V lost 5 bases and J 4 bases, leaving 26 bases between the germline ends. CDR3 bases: TGTGCCAGCAGCCCGAAAAAAGCGTACTTCAACACGGGTAATGAAAAACTGTTTTTT. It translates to CASSPKKAYFNTGNEKLFF.

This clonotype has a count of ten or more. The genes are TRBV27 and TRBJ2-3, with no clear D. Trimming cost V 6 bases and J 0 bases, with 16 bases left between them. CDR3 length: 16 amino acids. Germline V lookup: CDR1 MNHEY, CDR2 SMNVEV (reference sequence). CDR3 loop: CASSYVPISSTDTQYF. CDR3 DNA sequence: TGTGCCAGCAGCTACGTACCGATTTCTAGCACAGATACGCAGTATTTT.

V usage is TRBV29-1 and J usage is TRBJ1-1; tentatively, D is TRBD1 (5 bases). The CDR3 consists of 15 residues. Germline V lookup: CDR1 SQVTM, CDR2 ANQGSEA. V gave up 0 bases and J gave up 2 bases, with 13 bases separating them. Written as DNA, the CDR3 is TGCAGCGTTGAAGATGTAAGAGGGGTAAACACTGAAGCTTTCTTT. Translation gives CSVEDVRGVNTEAFF.